Sequencing of this TCR beta chain was carried out in a study of OX40 agonist ivuxolimab in advanced cancers. The repertoire was sequenced with immunoSEQ multiplex PCR; TCRdb's copy has only in-frame clones and lacks some. The sample holds 82,000 or so clones, about 85% seen once. V lost 0 bases and J lost 0; bases outside the gene matches: 8. This CDR3 comprises 17 residues. The V gene's germline CDR1 is SGHAT and CDR2 FQNNGV. The chain has TRBV11-2 and TRBJ2-7, with 7 bases lining up with TRBD1. The starting material was CD4+ or CD8+ T cells sorted from blood, obtained in a trial of the OX40 agonist ivuxolimab. The source of this sequence is an adult with an advanced solid tumor such as melanoma, head and neck, liver or kidney cancer. The CDR3 DNA reads TGTGCCAGCAGCTTAGACTCCCTACAGGGGATCTCCTACGAGCAGTACTTC. It specifies CASSLDSLQGISYEQYF.